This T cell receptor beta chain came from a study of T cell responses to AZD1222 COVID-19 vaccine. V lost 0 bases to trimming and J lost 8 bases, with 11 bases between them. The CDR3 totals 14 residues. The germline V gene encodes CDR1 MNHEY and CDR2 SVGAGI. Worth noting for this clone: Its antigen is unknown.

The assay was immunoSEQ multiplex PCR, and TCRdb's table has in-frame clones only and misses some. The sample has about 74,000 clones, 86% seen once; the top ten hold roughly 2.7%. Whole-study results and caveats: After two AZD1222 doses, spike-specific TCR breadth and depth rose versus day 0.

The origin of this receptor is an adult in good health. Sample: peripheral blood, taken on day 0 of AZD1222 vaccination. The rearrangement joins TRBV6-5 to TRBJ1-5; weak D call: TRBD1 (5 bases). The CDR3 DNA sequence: TGTGCCAGCAGTTACTCGGGACGGCAAGAGCCCCAGCATTTT. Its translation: CASSYSGRQEPQHF.